These 12 T cell receptor beta chains share one sample of origin, sequenced in a study of shared clonotypes between healthy human individuals. Generated by immunoSEQ multiplex PCR, the TCRdb table keeps only in-frame clones and is missing some. The table shows around 2.5 million clones, with 80% to 95% occurring only once. The sequenced sample was naive CD4+ T cells from PBMCs. Regarding subset: CD45RA+ positively selected. Receptor source: a man aged 18 to 35 in good health. Some clones in this sample may be carry-over from other donors' samples.

The chain couples TRBV7-2 to TRBJ2-1; 10 nucleotides align to TRBD2. The CDR3 has 14 amino acids. Germline CDR1 reads SGHTA; CDR2 reads FQGNSA. With V trimmed by 7 bases and J by 6 bases, 6 bases remained unmatched. CDR3 amino acids: CASTIGLAVNEQFF. DNA of the CDR3: TGTGCCAGCACCATTGGACTAGCGGTCAATGAGCAGTTCTTC.

The chain combines TRBV19 with TRBJ2-1; no firm D call. Trimming cost V 6 bases and J 5 bases, with 8 bases left between them. Germline loops: CDR1 LNHDA, CDR2 SQIVND (reference sequence). The CDR3 has 12 amino acids. The CDR3 bases are TGTGCCAGTAGCCCTGCCCACAATGAGCAGTTCTTC. It encodes CASSPAHNEQFF.

The rearrangement links TRBV19 to TRBJ2-2, with 12 bases identical to TRBD1. CDR3 size: 18 residues. Losses at the gene ends were 4 bases for V and 3 bases for J; bases not matched to a gene: 9. From germline, CDR1 is LNHDA and CDR2 SQIVND (reference sequence). The CDR3: CASSNRGQGAADTGELFF. The CDR3 DNA sequence: TGTGCCAGTAGTAACCGGGGACAGGGGGCCGCGGACACCGGGGAGCTGTTTTTT.

The chain uses TRBV2 and TRBJ2-3, with D tentatively TRBD2 (6 bases). Trimming removed 6 bases at V and 4 bases at J, with 17 bases between. The germline V gene has CDR1 SNHLY and CDR2 FYNNEI. The CDR3 covers 15 residues. CDR3 DNA: TGTGCCAGCAGAGTTAGCGGCCCCGCGGCAGATACGCAGTATTTT. The encoded protein is CASRVSGPAADTQYF.

This chain joins TRBV10-3 and TRBJ2-2, with TRBD2 identical over 12 bases. V gave up 4 bases and J gave up 3 bases; unmatched junction bases: 9. CDR1 and CDR2 from the germline V gene are ENHRY and SYGVKD. The CDR3 is 18 residues long. CDR3 residues: CAISVGLAGGPDTGELFF. The CDR3 DNA follows: TGTGCCATCAGTGTTGGGCTAGCGGGAGGGCCGGACACCGGGGAGCTGTTTTTT.

This clone was detected once. This rearrangement joins TRBV5-6 to TRBJ2-5; D not resolved. Germline V gives CDR1 SGHDT, CDR2 YYEEEE. Trimming removed 2 bases at V and 0 bases at J, with 5 bases between. CDR3 length: 13 amino acids. Written as DNA, the CDR3 is TGTGCCAGCAGCTTTATGAACCAAGAGACCCAGTACTTC. It specifies CASSFMNQETQYF. The full variable domain, its missing parts supplied by reference TRBV5-6 and TRBJ2-5, is DAGVTQSPTHLIKTRGQQVTLRCSPKSGHDTVSWYQQALGQGPQFIFQYYEEEERQRGNFPDRFSGHQFPNYSSELNVNALLLGDSALYLCASSFMNQETQYFGPGTRLLVL.

The genes are TRBV28 and TRBJ1-5, with 9 bases aligning to TRBD1. Germline V lookup: CDR1 MDHEN, CDR2 SYDVKM. The CDR3 totals 16 residues. V gave up 2 bases and J gave up 6 bases; unmatched junction bases: 8. The CDR3 bases are TGTGCCAGCAGTTTACCTAACAACAGGGGGCGTCAGCCCCAGCATTTT. Its protein is CASSLPNNRGRQPQHF.

The chain combines TRBV5-1 with TRBJ1-1; 9 nucleotides align to TRBD1. J lost 5 bases, V lost 3 bases, and 11 bases had no gene match. This CDR3 has 16 residues. The V gene's germline CDR1 is SGHRS and CDR2 YFSETQ. The CDR3 DNA reads TGCGCCAGCAGCTCGACCCCTACAGGGGGCCGGACTGAAGCTTTCTTT. It is translated as CASSSTPTGGRTEAFF.

The J gene is TRBJ2-3, the V gene TRBV6-1, with D possibly being TRBD1 or TRBD2 (5 bases each). CDR1 is MNHNS and CDR2 is SASEGT in the germline V gene. Deletions cut 8 bases from V and 2 bases from J, with 11 bases between. The CDR3 length is 13 residues. The CDR3: CASGDPPTDTQYF. The CDR3 DNA sequence: TGTGCCAGCGGGGACCCGCCCACAGATACGCAGTATTTT.

The chain carries TRBV9 and TRBJ2-7, with D perhaps assigned TRBD1 or TRBD2 (7 bases each). Between the trimmed V and J ends, which lost 4 bases and 5 bases, there was a span of 22 bases. CDR1 is SGDLS, CDR2 YYNGEE, per germline. The CDR3 sequence is 16 residues long. The DNA of the CDR3 is TGTGCCAGCAGCCCCCGAGCGGGGACAGCCTTAGACGAGCAGTACTTC. This codes for CASSPRAGTALDEQYF. Full variable domain (missing parts from reference TRBV9 and TRBJ2-7): DSGVTQTPKHLITATGQRVTLRCSPRSGDLSVYWYQQSLDQGLQFLIQYYNGEERAKGNILERFSAQQFPDLHSELNLSSLELGDSALYFCASSPRAGTALDEQYFGPGTRLTVT.

This clone was found a few times. This chain uses TRBV18 with TRBJ1-1, with D possibly matching TRBD1 (5 bases). With 2 bases removed from V and 10 bases from J, the gap between germline ends came to 14 bases. Per germline, CDR1 KGHSH and CDR2 LQKENI. The CDR3 extends over 13 amino acids. The CDR3, as DNA: TGTGCCAGCTCACCAGGGACCGAGACGGGAGCTTTCTTT. Translating gives CASSPGTETGAFF.

V usage is TRBV23-1 and J usage is TRBJ1-3; perhaps TRBD1 as D (5 bases). TRBV23-1 is an open reading frame whose function is uncertain. CDR3 length equals 17 residues. Trimming shortened V by 2 bases and J by 0 bases, and 14 bases separated the two germline ends. In DNA form, the CDR3 reads TGCGCCAGCAGTCAACCTACCGGGACGGGCTCTGGAAACACCATATATTTT. The encoded protein is CASSQPTGTGSGNTIYF.